This T cell receptor beta chain emerged from a study of Ad26.COV2.S vaccination and SARS-CoV-2 variants. Assay: immunoSEQ multiplex PCR; the TCRdb copy retains only in-frame clones and omits some. The sample carries 350,000 to 450,000 clones, around 92% recorded once. Sample treatment: over 15 received Ad26.COV2.S at low or high dose, single or two shots; several received placebo; per-sample allocation not given. The study sampled participants on day 63 after the first vaccine or placebo injection. This sequence was found in a person between 18 and 65 years old who received the Ad26.COV2.S COVID-19 vaccine or a placebo. Sample: peripheral blood, taken in a trial of Ad26.COV2.S vaccine versus placebo.

CDR3 DNA sequence: TGTGCCAGCAGCCAAGGAGGGGCTAGTCCCGGGGAGCTGTTTTTT. Residues: CASSQGGASPGELFF. This chain links TRBV3-1 (or the pseudogene TRBV3-2) with TRBJ2-2; D may correspond to TRBD1 or TRBD2 (5 bases each). Germline V lookup: CDR1 LGHDT, CDR2 YNNKEL (reference sequence). The CDR3 extends over 15 amino acids. The V gene lost 1 base and the J gene lost 6 bases, with 12 bases spanning the gap.